This entry describes one TCR beta chain. This entry belongs to a study of CD8+CD57+ T cells in acquired aplastic anemia. Study at large: On average, healthy donors gave some 11 million reads for CD4+ cells.

The CDR3 is 15 residues long. From germline, CDR1 is MDHEN and CDR2 SYDVKM. V was clipped by 5 bases and J by 1 base, with 14 bases between them. It was genomic DNA that served as the template for profiling TCR beta VDJ and CDR3. MiXCR, run by TCRdb on the reads, gives a single entry per CDR3 protein. The repertoire holds under 200,000 distinct CDR3 sequences, with just under 45% as singletons. This TCR came from a human donor in good health. The chain links TRBV28 to TRBJ1-1; possibly TRBD1 for D (6 bases). Sequencing used sorted CD4+, CD8+, or CD8+CD57+ T cells (not recorded which) from PBMCs. The CDR3 DNA reads TGTGCCAGCAGTGCCTGGACAGCCGGGAACACTGAAGCTTTCTTT. It encodes CASSAWTAGNTEAFF.